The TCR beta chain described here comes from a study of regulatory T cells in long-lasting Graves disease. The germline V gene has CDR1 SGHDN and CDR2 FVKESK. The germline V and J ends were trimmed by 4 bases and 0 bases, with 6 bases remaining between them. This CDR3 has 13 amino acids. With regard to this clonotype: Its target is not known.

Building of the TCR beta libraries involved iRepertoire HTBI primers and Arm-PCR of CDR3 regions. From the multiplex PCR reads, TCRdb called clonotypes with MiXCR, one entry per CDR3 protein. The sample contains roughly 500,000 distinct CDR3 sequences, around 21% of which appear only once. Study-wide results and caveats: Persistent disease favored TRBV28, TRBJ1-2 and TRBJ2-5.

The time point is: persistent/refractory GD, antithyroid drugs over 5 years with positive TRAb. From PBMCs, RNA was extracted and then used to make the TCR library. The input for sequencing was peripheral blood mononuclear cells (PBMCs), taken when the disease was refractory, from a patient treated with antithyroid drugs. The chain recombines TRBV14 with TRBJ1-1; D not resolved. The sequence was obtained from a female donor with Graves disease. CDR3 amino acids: CASSPLMNTEAFF. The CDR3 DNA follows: TGTGCCAGCAGCCCCTTGATGAACACTGAAGCTTTCTTT.